This TCR beta chain is drawn from a study of cytomegalovirus exposure and HLA in healthy donors. Study context: Early released data comprised some 85 million unique TCRs from HLA-typed donors.

Researchers ran the PCR with 60 Vbeta and 13 Jbeta primers. Method: immunoSEQ multiplex PCR; TCRdb's copy keeps in-frame clones and lacks some. The sample lists approximately 93,000 clones; approximately 72% were seen once. The study, taken as a whole, reports: Earlier analysis yielded a pattern in which most TCR beta V segments were productive about 87% or about 30% of the time. A reported reduction in N-insertions relative to the roughly 700-donor mean was seen in an Asian-associated ancestry cluster in a later analysis.

This clone came up once. Antigen: not known. Material for sequencing was PBMCs. The origin of this receptor is a woman between 40 and 55 years old in good health and CMV-seronegative.

The CDR3 DNA follows: TGCACCAGCAGCCAAGATTGTAAGCGGGGGGACTCCTACGAGCAGTACTTC. Residues: CTSSQDCKRGDSYEQYF. The chain links TRBV1 to TRBJ2-7; the table calls TRBD2, which could not be checked here. TRBV1 is given as a pseudogene. The CDR3 is 17 amino acids.